This TCR beta chain was obtained from a study of shared clonotypes between healthy human individuals. The wider study: Three CD4 naive, three CD4 memory, two CD8 naive and one CD8 memory plate were used per donor.

Whole-study findings and limits: Between several donors, naive CD4 clonotypes were shared at a level of about 5%.

Repertoires were generated with immunoSEQ multiplex PCR, while TCRdb's copy carries only in-frame clones and drops some. The sample lists about 1.5 million clones; 95% to 99% were seen once. Deletions cut 5 bases from V and 7 bases from J, with 22 bases between. CDR1 is SGHDT and CDR2 is YYEEEE in the germline V gene. The CDR3 consists of 15 residues. About this clone itself: Its antigen is unknown.

This clonotype was obtained from a man between 25 and 39 years old in good health. Sequenced input: naive CD4+ T cells sorted from blood. Subset given: CD45RA+ positively selected. The chain uses TRBV5-6 and TRBJ2-7; D unclear. Here the CDR3 reads CASRPGPLQYREQYF. CDR3 bases: TGTGCCAGCAGGCCCGGTCCCCTACAGTACCGTGAGCAGTACTTC.